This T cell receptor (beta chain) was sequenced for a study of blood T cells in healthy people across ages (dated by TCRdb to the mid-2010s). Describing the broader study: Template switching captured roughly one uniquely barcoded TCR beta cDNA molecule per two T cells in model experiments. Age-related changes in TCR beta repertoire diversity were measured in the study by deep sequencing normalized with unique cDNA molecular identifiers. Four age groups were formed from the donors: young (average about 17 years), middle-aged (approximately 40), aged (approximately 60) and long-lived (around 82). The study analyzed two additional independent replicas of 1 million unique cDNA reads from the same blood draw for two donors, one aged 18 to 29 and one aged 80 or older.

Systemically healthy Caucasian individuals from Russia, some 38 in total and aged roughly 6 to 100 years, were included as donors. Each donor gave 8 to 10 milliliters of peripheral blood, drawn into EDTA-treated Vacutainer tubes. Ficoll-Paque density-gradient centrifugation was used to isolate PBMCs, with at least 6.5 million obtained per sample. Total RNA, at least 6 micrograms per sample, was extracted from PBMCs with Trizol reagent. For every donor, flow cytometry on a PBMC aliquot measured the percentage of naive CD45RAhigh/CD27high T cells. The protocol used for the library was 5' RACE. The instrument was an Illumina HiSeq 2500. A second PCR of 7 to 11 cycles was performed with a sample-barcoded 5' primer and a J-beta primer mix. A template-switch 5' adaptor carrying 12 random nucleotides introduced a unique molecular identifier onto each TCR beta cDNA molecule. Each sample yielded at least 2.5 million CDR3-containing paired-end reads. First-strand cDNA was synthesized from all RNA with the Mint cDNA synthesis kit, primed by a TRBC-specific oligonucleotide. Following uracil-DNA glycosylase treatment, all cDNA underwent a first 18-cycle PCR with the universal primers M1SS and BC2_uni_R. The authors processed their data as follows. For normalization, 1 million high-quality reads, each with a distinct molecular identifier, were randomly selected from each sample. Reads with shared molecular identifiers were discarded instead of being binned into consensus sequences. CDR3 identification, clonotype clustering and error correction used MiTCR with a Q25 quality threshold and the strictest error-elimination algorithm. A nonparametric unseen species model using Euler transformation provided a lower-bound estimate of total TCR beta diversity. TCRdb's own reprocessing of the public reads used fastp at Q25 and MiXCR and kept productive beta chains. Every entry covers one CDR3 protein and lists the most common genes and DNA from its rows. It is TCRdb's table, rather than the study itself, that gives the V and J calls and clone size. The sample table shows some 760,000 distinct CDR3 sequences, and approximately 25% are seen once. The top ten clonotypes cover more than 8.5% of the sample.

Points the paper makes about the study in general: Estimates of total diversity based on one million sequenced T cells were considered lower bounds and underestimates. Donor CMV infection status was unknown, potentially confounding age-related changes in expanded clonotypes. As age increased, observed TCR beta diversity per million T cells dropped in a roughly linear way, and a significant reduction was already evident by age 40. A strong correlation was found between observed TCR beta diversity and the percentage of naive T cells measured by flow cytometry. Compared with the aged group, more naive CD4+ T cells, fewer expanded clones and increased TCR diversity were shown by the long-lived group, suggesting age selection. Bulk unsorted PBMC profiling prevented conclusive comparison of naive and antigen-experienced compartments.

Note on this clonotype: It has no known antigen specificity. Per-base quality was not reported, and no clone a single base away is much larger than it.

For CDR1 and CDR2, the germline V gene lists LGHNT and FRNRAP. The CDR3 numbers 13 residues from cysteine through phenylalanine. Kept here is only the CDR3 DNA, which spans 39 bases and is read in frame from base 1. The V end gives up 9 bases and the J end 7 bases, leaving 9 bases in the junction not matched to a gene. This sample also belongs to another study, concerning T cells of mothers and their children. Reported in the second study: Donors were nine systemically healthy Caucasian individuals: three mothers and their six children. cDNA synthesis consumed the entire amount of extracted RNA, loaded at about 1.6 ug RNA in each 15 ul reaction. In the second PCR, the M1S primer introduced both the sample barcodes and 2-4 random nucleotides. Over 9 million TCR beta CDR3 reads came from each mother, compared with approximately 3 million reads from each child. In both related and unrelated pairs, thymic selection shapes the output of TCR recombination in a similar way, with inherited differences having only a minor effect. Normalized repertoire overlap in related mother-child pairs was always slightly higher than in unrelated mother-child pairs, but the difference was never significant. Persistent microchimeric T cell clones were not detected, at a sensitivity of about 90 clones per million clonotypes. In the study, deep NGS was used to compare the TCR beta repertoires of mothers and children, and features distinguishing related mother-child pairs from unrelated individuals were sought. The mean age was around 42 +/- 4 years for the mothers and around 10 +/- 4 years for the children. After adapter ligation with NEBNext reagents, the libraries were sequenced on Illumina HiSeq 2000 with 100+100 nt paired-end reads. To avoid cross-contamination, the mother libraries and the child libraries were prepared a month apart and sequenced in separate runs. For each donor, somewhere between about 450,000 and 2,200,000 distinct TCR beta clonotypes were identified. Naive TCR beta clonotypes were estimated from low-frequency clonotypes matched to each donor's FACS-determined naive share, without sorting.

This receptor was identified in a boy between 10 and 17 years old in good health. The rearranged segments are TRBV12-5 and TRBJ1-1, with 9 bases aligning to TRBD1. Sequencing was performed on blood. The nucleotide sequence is TGTGCTAGCGGCCCCACGGGACAGGGTGAAGCTTTCTTT. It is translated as CASGPTGQGEAFF.